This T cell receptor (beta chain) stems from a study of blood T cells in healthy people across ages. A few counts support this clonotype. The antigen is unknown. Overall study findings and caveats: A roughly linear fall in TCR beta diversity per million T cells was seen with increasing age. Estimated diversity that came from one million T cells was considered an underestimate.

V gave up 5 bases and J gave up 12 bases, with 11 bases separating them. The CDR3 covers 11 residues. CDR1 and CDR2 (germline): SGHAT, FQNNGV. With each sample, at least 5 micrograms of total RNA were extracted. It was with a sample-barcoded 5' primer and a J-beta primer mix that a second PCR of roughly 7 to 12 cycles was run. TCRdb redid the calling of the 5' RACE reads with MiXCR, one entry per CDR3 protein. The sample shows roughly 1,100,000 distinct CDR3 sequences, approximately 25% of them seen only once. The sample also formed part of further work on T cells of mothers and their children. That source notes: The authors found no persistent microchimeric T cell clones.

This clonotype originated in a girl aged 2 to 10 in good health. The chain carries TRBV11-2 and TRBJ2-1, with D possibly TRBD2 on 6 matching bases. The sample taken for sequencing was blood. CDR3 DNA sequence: TGTGCCAGCAGCCACCGGGACTCGCAGTTCTTC. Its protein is CASSHRDSQFF.